These 4 T cell receptor beta chains share one sample of origin, sequenced in a study of blood T cell repertoires in COVID-19. Profiled with immunoSEQ multiplex PCR; TCRdb holds only in-frame clones, not every one. The sample has about 130,000 clones, approximately 80% seen once; the top ten hold roughly 12%. Sequenced input: peripheral blood. Receptor source: a man between 60 and 75 years old with acute or convalescent COVID-19.

The rearrangement joins TRBV5-1 to TRBJ2-3, with a tentative D call TRBD2 (6 bases). The germline gives CDR1 SGHRS, CDR2 YFSETQ. Trimming left V 7 bases short and J 0 bases short, with 18 bases between. The CDR3 covers 16 residues. Here the CDR3 DNA reads TGCGCCAGCCAGGAGGGGAGGTGGGGGAGCACAGATACGCAGTATTTT. This encodes CASQEGRWGSTDTQYF.

This chain connects TRBV28 to TRBJ2-1; perhaps TRBD1 as D (6 bases). The CDR3 consists of 12 residues. Germline-derived CDR1 and CDR2 are MDHEN and SYDVKM. Trimming left V 8 bases short and J 6 bases short, with 11 bases between. The CDR3 reads CASVQGRNEQFF. CDR3 DNA: TGTGCCAGCGTACAGGGACGCAATGAGCAGTTCTTC. Full variable domain (missing parts from reference TRBV28 and TRBJ2-1): DVKVTQSSRYLVKRTGEKVFLECVQDMDHENMFWYRQDPGLGLRLIYFSYDVKMKEKGDIPEGYSVSREKKERFSLILESASTNQTSMYLCASVQGRNEQFFGPGTRLTVL.

This chain connects TRBV29-1 to TRBJ2-5; TRBD2 agrees at 14 bases. The length of the CDR3 is 13 residues. Germline lookup yields CDR1 SQVTM and CDR2 ANQGSEA. J was trimmed by 4 bases and V by 6 bases; bases with no gene match: 1. The CDR3 region is CSVGLAGGETQYF. The CDR3 DNA follows: TGCAGCGTCGGACTAGCGGGAGGAGAGACCCAGTACTTC.

This chain connects TRBV6-6 to TRBJ2-2, with 7 bases lining up with TRBD2. J gave up 8 bases and V 4 bases, and 7 bases lay outside the gene matches. The CDR3 contains 14 residues. Germline V gene lookup returns CDR1 MNHNY and CDR2 SVGAGI (reference sequence). CDR3 sequence (DNA): TGTGCCAGCAGTTGGACTAGGGAGGGTGGGGAGCTGTTTTTT. Its protein is CASSWTREGGELFF.